These 26 T cell receptor beta chains were sequenced from one sample in a study of cytomegalovirus exposure and HLA in healthy donors. Profiled with immunoSEQ multiplex PCR; TCRdb holds only in-frame clones, not every one. The profile shows approximately 100,000 clones, about 90% of them singletons. Sequenced input: PBMCs. The receptors come from a man aged 18 to 30 in good health and CMV-seropositive.

The chain uses TRBV13 and TRBJ2-3, with 12 nucleotides matching TRBD2. This CDR3 has 16 amino acids. CDR1 and CDR2 from the germline V gene are PRHDT and FYEKMQ (reference sequence). V trimming: 0 bases; J trimming: 6 bases; junction bases outside the gene matches: 4. CDR3 protein: CASSLGTSGSGDTQYF. The CDR3 region has the DNA TGTGCCAGCAGCTTAGGGACTAGCGGGAGTGGGGATACGCAGTATTTT.

The chain uses TRBV19 and TRBJ2-2, with TRBD2 matching 7 bases. The CDR3 runs 16 residues. The germline V gene encodes CDR1 LNHDA and CDR2 SQIVND (reference sequence). Trimming at V came to 1 base and at J to 3 bases, leaving 5 bases not matched to a gene. CDR3 amino acids: CASSIAPAGYTGELFF. The CDR3 bases are TGTGCCAGTAGTATAGCTCCAGCGGGGTACACCGGGGAGCTGTTTTTT. Filled out from reference TRBV19 and TRBJ2-2, the complete variable domain reads DGGITQSPKYLFRKEGQNVTLSCEQNLNHDAMYWYRQDPGQGLRLIYYSQIVNDFQKGDIAEGYSVSREKKESFPLTVTSAQKNPTAFYLCASSIAPAGYTGELFFGEGSRLTVL.

The chain uses TRBV6-1 and TRBJ2-3, with a possible D match to TRBD2 (5 bases). The V gene's germline CDR1 is MNHNS and CDR2 SASEGT. The CDR3 length is 11 residues. V was trimmed by 7 bases and J by 5 bases, leaving 7 bases between them. The CDR3 sequence: CASTRGDTQYF. The CDR3 DNA reads TGTGCCAGCACCCGGGGAGATACGCAGTATTTT.

This CDR3 reads CASSQVAGDSYNEQFF. CDR3 nucleotides: TGTGCCAGCAGCCAAGTGGCGGGAGACTCCTACAATGAGCAGTTCTTC. This chain connects TRBV4-2 to TRBJ2-1; the match to TRBD2 covers 7 bases. The CDR3 totals 16 residues. Germline V lookup: CDR1 LGHNA, CDR2 YNFKEQ. With V trimmed by 1 base and J by 0 bases, 3 bases remained unmatched.

The genes are TRBV18 and TRBJ1-5; D possibly corresponds to TRBD1 (6 bases). V was cut by 3 bases and J by 3 bases, with 9 bases left in between. The CDR3 covers 14 residues. CDR1 and CDR2 from the germline V gene are KGHSH and LQKENI. The CDR3 is CASSPGTFNQPQHF. The CDR3, as DNA: TGTGCCAGCTCACCGGGGACATTCAATCAGCCCCAGCATTTT.

The chain carries TRBV6-1 and TRBJ1-6; 7 nucleotides match TRBD1. Germline CDR1 is MNHNS and CDR2 is SASEGT. This CDR3 region has 14 residues. The J segment lost 6 bases and the V segment lost 6 bases, leaving 5 bases of the junction unmatched. Here the CDR3 DNA reads TGTGCCAGCAGAAGACAGGGAGGTAATTCACCCCTCCACTTT. Translated, it gives CASRRQGGNSPLHF.

Written as DNA, the CDR3 is TGTGCCAGCAGTTATGGGCACTCCTACGAGCAGTACTTC. Residues: CASSYGHSYEQYF. The chain links TRBV6-5 to TRBJ2-7; D call uncertain. The germline CDR1 and CDR2 sequences are MNHEY and SVGAGI. The CDR3 extends over 13 amino acids. V lost 3 bases, J lost 0 bases, and 6 bases lay in between.

As for this clone: One end of the junction fails to match germline, which may point to a read error. The sample holds other DNA sequences that translate to the same CDR3. CDR3 sequence: CASSIQGFVNYGYTF. DNA of the CDR3: TGTGCCAGTAGTATTCAGGGATTTGTCAACTATGGCTATACCTTC. The chain links TRBV19 to TRBJ1-2; D might be TRBD1 (5 bases). The CDR3 sequence is 15 residues long. The V gene's germline CDR1 is LNHDA and CDR2 SQIVND (reference sequence).

The V and J genes are TRBV2 and TRBJ2-7, with a tentative D call TRBD1 (6 bases). V lost 4 bases and J lost 3, with 7 bases in between. Germline V gene data show CDR1 as SNHLY and CDR2 as FYNNEI. The CDR3 is 12 amino acids. The CDR3 DNA reads as TGTGCCAGCAGTGCACAGGGCTACGAGCAGTACTTC. Its translation is CASSAQGYEQYF.

This rearrangement joins TRBV7-2 to TRBJ2-7; D remains ambiguous. Trimming removed 1 base at V and 3 bases at J, with 13 bases between. This CDR3 is built from 15 residues. Germline-derived CDR1 and CDR2 are SGHTA and FQGNSA. CDR3 in amino acids: CASSLVRSARYEQYF. For the CDR3, the DNA is TGTGCCAGCAGCTTAGTTCGGTCCGCCCGCTACGAGCAGTACTTC.

V is TRBV9 and J is TRBJ2-3; possibly TRBD2 for D (5 bases). Germline values: CDR1 SGDLS, CDR2 YYNGEE. This CDR3 has 14 amino acids. Trimming pared 4 bases from V and 2 bases from J, leaving 11 bases between. CDR3 nucleotide sequence: TGTGCCAGCAGCTTCGGACTGGCCACAGATACGCAGTATTTT. It translates to CASSFGLATDTQYF.

The chain carries TRBV29-1 and TRBJ2-1; TRBD1 aligns across 7 bases. Germline values: CDR1 SQVTM, CDR2 ANQGSEA. Trimming removed 5 bases from V and 5 bases from J; junction bases left unmatched: 12. The CDR3 spans 15 residues. The CDR3: CSVTDTRGSNNEQFF. The CDR3 coding sequence is TGCAGCGTTACCGATACCAGGGGGTCTAACAATGAGCAGTTCTTC.

The chain uses TRBV7-9 and TRBJ2-7; D ambiguous. The V and J ends lost 1 base and 0 bases respectively, with 10 bases between them. The germline gives CDR1 SEHNR, CDR2 FQNEAQ (reference sequence). CDR3 length: 15 amino acids. CDR3 nucleotide sequence: TGTGCCAGCAGCTTAGGTTCCGGTAGCTCCTACGAGCAGTACTTC. It is translated as CASSLGSGSSYEQYF.

This chain joins TRBV2 and TRBJ2-5; TRBD2 matches at 11 bases. CDR1 is SNHLY, CDR2 FYNNEI, per germline. The CDR3 spans 14 residues. Trimming at V came to 7 bases and at J to 5 bases, leaving 6 bases not matched to a gene. The CDR3 spells CASTTTSGAETQYF. The CDR3, as DNA: TGTGCCAGCACCACGACTAGCGGGGCTGAGACCCAGTACTTC.

This clone came up once. The chain carries TRBV11-2 and TRBJ2-7; 8 nucleotides match TRBD1. CDR3 length: 14 residues. The V gene end was trimmed by 5 bases and the J gene end by 2 bases; junction bases not matched to a gene: 5. Germline lookup yields CDR1 SGHAT and CDR2 FQNNGV. The CDR3 region is CASSAGGKAYEQYF. The CDR3 DNA reads TGTGCCAGCAGCGCAGGGGGCAAGGCCTACGAGCAGTACTTC.

CDR3 loop: CASSFRQPGVRGNEQFF. The CDR3 DNA sequence: TGTGCCAGCAGTTTTAGGCAACCAGGGGTGAGGGGCAATGAGCAGTTCTTC. This rearrangement joins TRBV27 to TRBJ2-1; D is possibly TRBD1 (6 bases). V was pared by 3 bases and J by 6 bases, with 21 bases between. This CDR3 has 17 amino acids. Germline-derived CDR1 and CDR2 are MNHEY and SMNVEV (reference sequence).

In its sample, this clone was seen a few times. This chain connects TRBV18 to TRBJ2-7; TRBD2 aligns across 7 bases. The V and J ends lost 4 bases and 6 bases, in that order; junction bases with no gene match: 9. Germline V CDR1 and CDR2: KGHSH, LQKENI. This CDR3 has 14 residues. As DNA, the CDR3 is TGTGCCAGCTCACTCAGCGGGACCTCACGCGAGCAGTACTTC. Encoded protein: CASSLSGTSREQYF.

The CDR3 here is CASSSGLAGISYEQYF. CDR3 nucleotide sequence: TGTGCCAGCAGCTCGGGACTAGCGGGGATCTCCTACGAGCAGTACTTC. The rearrangement links TRBV7-2 to TRBJ2-7; TRBD2 agrees at 13 bases. V dropped 4 bases and J dropped 0; count of bases not matched to a gene: 3. This CDR3 comprises 16 residues. Germline-derived CDR1 and CDR2 are SGHTA and FQGNSA. The full variable domain, its missing parts supplied by reference TRBV7-2 and TRBJ2-7, is GAGVSQSPSNKVTEKGKDVELRCDPISGHTALYWYRQSLGQGLEFLIYFQGNSAPDKSGLPSDRFSAERTGGSVSTLTIQRTQQEDSAVYLCASSSGLAGISYEQYFGPGTRLTVT.

The V gene is TRBV10-3, the J gene TRBJ1-6; maybe TRBD1 (6 bases). V was cut by 6 bases and J by 13 bases, with 19 bases left in between. There are 14 residues in the CDR3. Germline V gene data show CDR1 as ENHRY and CDR2 as SYGVKD. Here the CDR3 DNA reads TGTGCCATCAGAGATGGACAGACTCTCTCCCCCCTCCACTTT. The encoded protein is CAIRDGQTLSPLHF.

The rearrangement links TRBV2 to TRBJ2-5; 8 bases match TRBD2. The junction had 18 bases not matched to a gene; V was cut back by 10 bases and J by 5 bases. The CDR3 runs 16 residues. CDR1 and CDR2 from the germline V gene are SNHLY and FYNNEI. The CDR3 reads CATTAEGAGAGETQYF. The CDR3 nucleotides read TGTGCCACCACGGCGGAGGGAGCGGGAGCGGGGGAGACCCAGTACTTC.

This clone was found once. The rearrangement uses TRBV7-9 and TRBJ2-1; a weak D match, TRBD2 (6 bases). This CDR3 contains 14 residues. Germline V gene lookup returns CDR1 SEHNR and CDR2 FQNEAQ (reference sequence). Trimming pared 5 bases from V and 7 bases from J, leaving 15 bases between. This CDR3 is CASSPQLAPNEQFF. CDR3 nucleotide sequence: TGTGCCAGCAGCCCTCAACTAGCCCCAAATGAGCAGTTCTTC.

There are many counts of this clone. The V call is TRBV15, the J call TRBJ1-1; 8 positions agree with TRBD1. Germline assignment: CDR1 LNHNV and CDR2 YYDKDF (reference sequence). V was clipped by 9 bases and J by 5 bases; unmatched bases: 17. The CDR3 spans 16 residues. This CDR3 reads CATGEGQGRLRTEAFF. The CDR3 DNA reads TGTGCCACGGGGGAAGGACAGGGCCGCCTGAGAACTGAAGCTTTCTTT.

This CDR3 reads CASSRQLGGPQHF. The CDR3 DNA reads TGTGCCAGCAGTCGACAGCTAGGGGGGCCCCAGCATTTT. The V gene is TRBV28, the J gene TRBJ1-5; a possible D gene is TRBD1 (6 bases). This CDR3 comprises 13 residues. In germline, CDR1 is MDHEN, CDR2 SYDVKM. Trimming stripped 5 bases from V and 9 bases from J, with 14 bases between.

A single count supports this clone. V and J are TRBV29-1 and TRBJ2-3; TRBD2 matches 11 bases. With 4 bases clipped from V and 3 bases from J, the junction kept 12 bases outside the gene matches. Germline assignment: CDR1 SQVTM and CDR2 ANQGSEA. The CDR3 spans 17 residues. The CDR3 is CSVGRASGGMVTDTQYF. The CDR3 coding sequence is TGCAGCGTTGGTCGGGCTAGCGGGGGGATGGTAACAGATACGCAGTATTTT.

The chain joins TRBV25-1 to TRBJ1-4; D is perhaps TRBD1 (5 bases). This CDR3 has 14 residues. Trimming stripped 3 bases from V and 7 bases from J, with 12 bases between. Germline CDR1 reads MGHDK; CDR2 reads SYGVNS. In nucleotides, the CDR3 is TGTGCCAGCAGTGATAACGACAGTAGTGAAAAACTGTTTTTT. Protein product: CASSDNDSSEKLFF.

This clone was counted once. The chain couples TRBV28 to TRBJ2-5, with 8 positions matching TRBD2. This CDR3 has 15 residues. The V gene's germline CDR1 is MDHEN and CDR2 SYDVKM. J gave up 5 bases and V 3 bases, and 8 bases lay outside the gene matches. The CDR3 loop reads CASSLNGGRPETQYF. CDR3 sequence (DNA): TGTGCCAGCAGTTTGAATGGCGGGAGGCCGGAGACCCAGTACTTC.